The sequence of this T cell receptor (beta chain) was determined in a study of cytomegalovirus exposure and HLA in healthy donors. PCR involved 60 Vbeta and 13 Jbeta primers. Measured with immunoSEQ multiplex PCR; TCRdb has only the in-frame clones, and not every one. The sample has roughly 45,000 clones; roughly 63% are singletons. V was trimmed by 4 bases and J by 2 bases, leaving 5 bases between them. The CDR3 is 12 amino acids. Germline CDR1 and CDR2: SQVTM and ANQGSEA. Broader study findings: Reported performance of the classifier showed diagnosis of cytomegalovirus status with high specificity and sensitivity.

Only one count was recorded for this clone. Its antigen is unknown. Sequenced sample: PBMCs. The source of this sequence is a man aged 55 to 70 in good health and CMV-seropositive. The chain recombines TRBV29-1 with TRBJ2-2; D remains unclear. The CDR3 region is CSVAVNTGELFF. The CDR3 nucleotides are TGCAGCGTTGCCGTTAACACCGGGGAGCTGTTTTTT.